The 7 T cell receptor beta chains listed next were all sequenced from one sample in a study of blood T cell repertoires in COVID-19. Profiling relied on immunoSEQ multiplex PCR, and the TCRdb table lists in-frame clones only, not all of them. The data hold around 160,000 clones, with over 70% observed a single time. The sequencing sample was made of peripheral blood. The receptors here all came from a man older than 75 with acute or convalescent COVID-19.

V gene TRBV30 combines with J gene TRBJ1-1; D possibly corresponds to TRBD1 (6 bases). Germline V gene lookup returns CDR1 GTSNPN and CDR2 SVGIG (reference sequence). CDR3 length equals 14 residues. The V end was cut by 2 bases, the J end by 2 bases, with 12 bases between. The CDR3 spells CAWSNLGGNTEAFF. CDR3 in DNA: TGTGCCTGGAGTAACTTAGGGGGTAACACTGAAGCTTTCTTT. The whole variable domain, filled in from reference TRBV30 and TRBJ1-1, reads SQTIHQWPATLVQPVGSPLSLECTVEGTSNPNLYWYRQAAGRGLQLLFYSVGIGQISSEVPQNLSASRPQDRQFILSSKKLLLSDSGFYLCAWSNLGGNTEAFFGQGTRLTVV.

CDR3 coding DNA: TGTGCCAGCAGCCTCACGACAGGGGGGAATGAGCAGTTCTTC. The encoded protein is CASSLTTGGNEQFF. This sequence joins TRBV3-1 (or the pseudogene TRBV3-2) and TRBJ2-1, with 9 positions matching TRBD1. The CDR3 sequence is 14 residues long. Germline lookup yields CDR1 LGHDT and CDR2 YNNKEL (reference sequence). V dropped 4 bases and J dropped 7; count of bases not matched to a gene: 5.

In nucleotides, the CDR3 is TGTGCCAGCAGTTTAGTGGCCGGGACTAGCTGGGATACGCAGTATTTT. Protein product: CASSLVAGTSWDTQYF. The V gene is TRBV27, the J gene TRBJ2-3; 9 positions match TRBD2. Germline V gene data show CDR1 as MNHEY and CDR2 as SMNVEV (reference sequence). This CDR3 contains 16 residues. V dropped 2 bases and J dropped 6; count of bases not matched to a gene: 9.

This clone was seen only once. The rearrangement joins TRBV27 to TRBJ2-7, with TRBD1 identical over 7 bases. The CDR3 sequence is 13 residues long. The germline gives CDR1 MNHEY, CDR2 SMNVEV (reference sequence). Trimming at V came to 5 bases and at J to 6 bases, leaving 7 bases not matched to a gene. CDR3 bases: TGTGCCAGCAGTACATACAGGGGCCTCGAGCAGTACTTC. Its translation: CASSTYRGLEQYF.

The rearrangement links TRBV5-5 to TRBJ2-2, with 10 bases fitting TRBD1. This CDR3 is 16 amino acids long. CDR1 and CDR2 from the germline V gene are SGHKS and YYEKEE (reference sequence). V dropped 6 bases and J dropped 4; count of bases not matched to a gene: 9. The CDR3 loop reads CASTATTGGITGELFF. The CDR3, as DNA: TGTGCCAGCACCGCAACGACAGGGGGCATCACCGGGGAGCTGTTTTTT.

This chain connects TRBV30 to TRBJ1-5; no reliable D call. The CDR3 has 17 amino acids. V lost 0 bases, J lost 0 bases, and 15 bases lay in between. Germline V CDR1 and CDR2: GTSNPN, SVGIG (reference sequence). CDR3 nucleotide sequence: TGTGCCTGGAGTGTAGCCGGGCCGCGGGCTAGCAATCAGCCCCAGCATTTT. This gives the protein CAWSVAGPRASNQPQHF.

The chain uses TRBV24-1 and TRBJ1-5, with 8 positions matching TRBD1. The CDR3 is made up of 15 amino acids. Germline lookup yields CDR1 KGHDR and CDR2 SFDVKD. V shed 5 bases and J 1 base; nucleotides not matched to a gene: 3. CDR3 loop: CATSAPGGSNQPQHF. Written as DNA, the CDR3 is TGTGCCACCAGTGCCCCAGGGGGCAGCAATCAGCCCCAGCATTTT.